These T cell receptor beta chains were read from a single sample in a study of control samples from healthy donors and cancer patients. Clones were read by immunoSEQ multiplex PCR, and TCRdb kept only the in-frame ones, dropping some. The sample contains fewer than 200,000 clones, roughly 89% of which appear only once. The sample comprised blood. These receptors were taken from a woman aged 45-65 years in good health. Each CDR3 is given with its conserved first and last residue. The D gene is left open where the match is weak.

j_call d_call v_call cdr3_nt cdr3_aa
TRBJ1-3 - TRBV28 TGTGCCAGCGGTTACAGCTCTGGAAACACCATATATTTT CASGYSSGNTIYF
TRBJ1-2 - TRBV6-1 TGTGCCAGCAGTGATTGGGTAGAGGGCTATGGCTACACCTTC CASSDWVEGYGYTF
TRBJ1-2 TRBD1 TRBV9 TGTGCCAGCAGCGTAGGGGCAGGGGGTGGCTACACCTTC CASSVGAGGGYTF
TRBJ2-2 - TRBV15 TGTGCCACCAGCAAGGGGGTGGACACCGGGGAGCTGTTTTTT CATSKGVDTGELFF
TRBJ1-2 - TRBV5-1 TGCGCCAGCAGCTTAGACATTAGTGGCTACACCTTC CASSLDISGYTF
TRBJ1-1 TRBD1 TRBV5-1 TGCGCCAGCAGCTTCTCGACAGGGTCGATGAACACTGAAGCTTTCTTT CASSFSTGSMNTEAFF
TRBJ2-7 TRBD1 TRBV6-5 TGTGCCAGCAGTTACGGGACAGGGGACTACGAGCAGTACTTC CASSYGTGDYEQYF
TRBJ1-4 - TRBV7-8 TGTGCCAGCAGCTTAGTTGCCGGGGGTAATGAAAAACTGTTTTTT CASSLVAGGNEKLFF
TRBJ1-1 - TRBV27 TGTGCCAGCAGTCTGAATAAAGGGCCCAAAACTGAAGCTTTCTTT CASSLNKGPKTEAFF
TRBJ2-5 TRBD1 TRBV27 TGTGCCAGCAGTTTCGCGTCAGGGGGCAGGGGGACCCAGTACTTC CASSFASGGRGTQYF
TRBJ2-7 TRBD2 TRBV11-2 TGTGCCGGCAGCAGACTAGCGGGGCCCTACGAGCAGTACTTC CAGSRLAGPYEQYF
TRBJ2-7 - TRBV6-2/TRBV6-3 TGTGCCAGCCGTTCCCAGGGGAGCTCCTACGAGCAGTACTTC CASRSQGSSYEQYF
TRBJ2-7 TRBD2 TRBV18 TGTGCCAGCTCACCAGACGGCGGGAGCTACGAGCAGTACTTC CASSPDGGSYEQYF
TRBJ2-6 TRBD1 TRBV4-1 TGCGCCAGCAGCCAAGCAGGGGGTGCTGGGGCCAACGTCCTGACTTTC CASSQAGGAGANVLTF
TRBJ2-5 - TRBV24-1 TGTGCCACAGCGTCGGGGAGCCAAGAGACCCAGTACTTC CATASGSQETQYF
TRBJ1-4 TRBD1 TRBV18 TGTGCCAGCTCACCAGCAGGGGGGACTGAAAAACTGTTTTTT CASSPAGGTEKLFF